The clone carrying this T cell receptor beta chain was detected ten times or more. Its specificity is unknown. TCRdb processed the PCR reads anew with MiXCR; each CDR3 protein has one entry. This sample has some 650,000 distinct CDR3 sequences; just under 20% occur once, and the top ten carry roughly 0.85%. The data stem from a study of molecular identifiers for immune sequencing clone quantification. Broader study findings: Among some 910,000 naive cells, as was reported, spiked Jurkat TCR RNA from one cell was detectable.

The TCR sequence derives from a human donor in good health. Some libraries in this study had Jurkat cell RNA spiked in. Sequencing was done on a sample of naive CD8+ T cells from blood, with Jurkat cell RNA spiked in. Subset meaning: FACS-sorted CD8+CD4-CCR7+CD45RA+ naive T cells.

The CDR3 DNA is TGTGCCAGCACTCCCCCGACGGGGGCGTGCGATCAGCCCCAGCATTTT. It is translated as CASTPPTGACDQPQHF. V gene TRBV3-2 combines with J gene TRBJ1-5; the table's D gene call, TRBD1, was not cross checked with the DNA. TRBV3-2 counts as a pseudogene. The CDR3 loop spans 16 amino acids.